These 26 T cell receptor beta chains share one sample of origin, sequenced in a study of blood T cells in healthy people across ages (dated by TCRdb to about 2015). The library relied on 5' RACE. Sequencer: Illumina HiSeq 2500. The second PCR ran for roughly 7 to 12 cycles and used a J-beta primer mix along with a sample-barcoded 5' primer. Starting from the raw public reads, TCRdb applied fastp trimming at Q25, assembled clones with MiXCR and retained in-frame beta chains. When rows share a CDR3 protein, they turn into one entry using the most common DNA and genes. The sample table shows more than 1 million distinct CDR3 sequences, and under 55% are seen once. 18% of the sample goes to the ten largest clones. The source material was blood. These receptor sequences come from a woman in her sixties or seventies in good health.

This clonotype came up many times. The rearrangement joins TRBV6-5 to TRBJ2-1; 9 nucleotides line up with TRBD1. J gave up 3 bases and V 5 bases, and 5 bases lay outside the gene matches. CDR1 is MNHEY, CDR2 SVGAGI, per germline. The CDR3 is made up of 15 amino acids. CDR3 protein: CASSPGQGIYNEQFF. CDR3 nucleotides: TGTGCCAGCAGTCCGGGACAGGGTATCTACAATGAGCAGTTCTTC.

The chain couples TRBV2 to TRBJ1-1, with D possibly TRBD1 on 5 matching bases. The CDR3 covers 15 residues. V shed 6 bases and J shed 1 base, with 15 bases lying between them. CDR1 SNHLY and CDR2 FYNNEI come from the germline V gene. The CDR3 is CASRPRDAENTEAFF. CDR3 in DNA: TGTGCCAGCAGGCCACGGGACGCAGAGAACACTGAAGCTTTCTTT.

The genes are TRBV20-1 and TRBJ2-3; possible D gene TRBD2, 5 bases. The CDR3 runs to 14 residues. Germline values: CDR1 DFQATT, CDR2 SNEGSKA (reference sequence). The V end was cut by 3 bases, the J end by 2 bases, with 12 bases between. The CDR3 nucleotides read TGCAGTGCTAGCGTTGCGGGTCTCACAGATACGCAGTATTTT. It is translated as CSASVAGLTDTQYF.

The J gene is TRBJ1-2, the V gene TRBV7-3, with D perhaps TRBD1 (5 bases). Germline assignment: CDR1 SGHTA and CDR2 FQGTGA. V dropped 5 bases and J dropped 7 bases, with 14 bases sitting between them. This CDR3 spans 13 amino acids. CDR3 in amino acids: CASSPSVQGGYTF. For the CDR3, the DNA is TGTGCCAGCAGCCCCTCGGTCCAGGGTGGCTACACCTTC.

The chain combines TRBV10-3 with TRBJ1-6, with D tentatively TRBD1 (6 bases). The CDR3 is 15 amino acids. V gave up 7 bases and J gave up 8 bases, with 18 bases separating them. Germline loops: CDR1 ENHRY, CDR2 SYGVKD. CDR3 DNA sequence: TGTGCCATCAAGGGGGACGGGGTGGGGTATTCACCCCTCCACTTT. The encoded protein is CAIKGDGVGYSPLHF.

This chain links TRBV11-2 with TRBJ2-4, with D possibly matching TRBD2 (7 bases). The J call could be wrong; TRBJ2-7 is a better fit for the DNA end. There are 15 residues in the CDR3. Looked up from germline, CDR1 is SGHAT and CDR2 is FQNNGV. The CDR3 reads CASSWGGARGYEQYF. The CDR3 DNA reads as TGTGCCAGCAGCTGGGGGGGGGCCAGGGGATACGAGCAGTACTTC.

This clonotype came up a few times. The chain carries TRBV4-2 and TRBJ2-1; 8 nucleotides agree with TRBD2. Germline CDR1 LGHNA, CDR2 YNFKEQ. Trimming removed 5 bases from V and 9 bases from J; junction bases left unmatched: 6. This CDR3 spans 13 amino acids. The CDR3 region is CASSAGLESEQFF. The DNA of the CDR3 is TGTGCCAGCAGCGCGGGACTAGAGAGTGAGCAGTTCTTC.

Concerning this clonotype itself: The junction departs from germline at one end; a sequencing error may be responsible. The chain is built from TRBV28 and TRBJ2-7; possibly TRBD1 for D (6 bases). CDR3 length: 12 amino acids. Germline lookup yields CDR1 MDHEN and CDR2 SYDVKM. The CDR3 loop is CASKGQFYVQYF. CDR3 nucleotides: TGTGCCAGCAAAGGACAGTTCTACGTGCAGTACTTC.

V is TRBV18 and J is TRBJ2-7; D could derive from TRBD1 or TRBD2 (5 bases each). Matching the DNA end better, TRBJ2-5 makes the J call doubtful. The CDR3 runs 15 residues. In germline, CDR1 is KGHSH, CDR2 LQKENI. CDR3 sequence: CASSELGTDRETQYF. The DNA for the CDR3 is TGTGCCAGCTCGGAGCTAGGGACCGACCGGGAGACCCAGTACTTC.

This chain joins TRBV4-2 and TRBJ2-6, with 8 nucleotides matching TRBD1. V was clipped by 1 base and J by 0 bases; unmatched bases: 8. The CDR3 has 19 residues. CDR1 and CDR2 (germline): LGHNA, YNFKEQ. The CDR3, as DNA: TGTGCCAGCAGCCAAGTCGGACAGGGCTCAAGCTCTGGGGCCAACGTCCTGACTTTC. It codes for CASSQVGQGSSSGANVLTF.

The DNA for the CDR3 is TGCAGCGTTGGCGAACAAAGCTCCTACAATGAGCAGTACTTC. Translating gives CSVGEQSSYNEQYF. The chain has TRBV29-1 and TRBJ2-7; no reliable D call. V was shortened by 4 bases and J by 7 bases, with 20 bases between the two germline ends. This CDR3 is 14 amino acids long. Germline assignment: CDR1 SQVTM and CDR2 ANQGSEA.

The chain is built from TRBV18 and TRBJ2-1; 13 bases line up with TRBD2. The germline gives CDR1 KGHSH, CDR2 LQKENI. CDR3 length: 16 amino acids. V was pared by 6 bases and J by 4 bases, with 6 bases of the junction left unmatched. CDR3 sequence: CASSLPGLAGYNEQFF. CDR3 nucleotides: TGTGCCAGCTCGCTTCCGGGACTAGCGGGATACAATGAGCAGTTCTTC.

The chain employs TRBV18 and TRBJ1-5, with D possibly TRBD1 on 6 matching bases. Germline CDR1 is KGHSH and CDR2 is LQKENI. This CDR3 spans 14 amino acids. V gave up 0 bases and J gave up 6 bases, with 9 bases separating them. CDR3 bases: TGTGCCAGCTCACCACCGGGGGCAAGTCAGCCCCAGCATTTT. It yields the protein CASSPPGASQPQHF.

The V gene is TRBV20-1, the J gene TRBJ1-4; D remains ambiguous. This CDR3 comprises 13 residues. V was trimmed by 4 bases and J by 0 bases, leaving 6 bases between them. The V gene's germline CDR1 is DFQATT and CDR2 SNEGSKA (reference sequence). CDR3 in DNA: TGCAGTGCTACGGGAACAACTAATGAAAAACTGTTTTTT. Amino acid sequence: CSATGTTNEKLFF.

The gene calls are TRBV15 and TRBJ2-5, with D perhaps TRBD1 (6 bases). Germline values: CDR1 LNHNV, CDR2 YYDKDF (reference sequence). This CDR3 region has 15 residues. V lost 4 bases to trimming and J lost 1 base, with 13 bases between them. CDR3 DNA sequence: TGTGCCACCAGCACGGGACATAGAGTCCAAGAGACCCAGTACTTC. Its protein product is CATSTGHRVQETQYF.

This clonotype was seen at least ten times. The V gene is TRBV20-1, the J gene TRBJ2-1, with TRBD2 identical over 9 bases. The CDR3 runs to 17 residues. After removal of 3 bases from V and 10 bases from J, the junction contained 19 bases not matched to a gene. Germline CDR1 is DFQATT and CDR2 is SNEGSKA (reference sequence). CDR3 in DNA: TGCAGTGCTAGGGCCCCCTTGCAGATTAGCGGGAGCGGAGAGCAGTTCTTC. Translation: CSARAPLQISGSGEQFF.

The CDR3 DNA reads as TGCAGTGCTGGGTATGGTGAGCAGTTCTTC. This sequence encodes CSAGYGEQFF. This chain uses TRBV20-1 with TRBJ2-1; D not certain. The V gene lost 5 bases and the J gene lost 9 bases, with 8 bases spanning the gap. The germline V gene has CDR1 DFQATT and CDR2 SNEGSKA (reference sequence). The CDR3 runs to 10 residues.

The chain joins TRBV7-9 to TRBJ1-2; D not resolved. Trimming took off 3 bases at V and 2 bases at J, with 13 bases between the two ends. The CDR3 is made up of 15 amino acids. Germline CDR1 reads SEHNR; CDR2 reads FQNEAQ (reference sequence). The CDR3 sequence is CASSFDNLPNYGYTF. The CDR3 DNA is TGTGCCAGCAGCTTTGACAATCTCCCCAACTATGGCTACACCTTC.

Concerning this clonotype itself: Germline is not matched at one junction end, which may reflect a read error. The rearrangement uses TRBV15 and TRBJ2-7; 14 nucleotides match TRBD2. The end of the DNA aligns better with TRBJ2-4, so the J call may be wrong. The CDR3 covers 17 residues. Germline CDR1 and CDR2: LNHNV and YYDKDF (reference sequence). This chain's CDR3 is CATGRRLAGGPKDIQYF. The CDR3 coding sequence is TGTGCCACCGGCAGAAGACTAGCGGGAGGGCCAAAGGACATTCAGTACTTC.

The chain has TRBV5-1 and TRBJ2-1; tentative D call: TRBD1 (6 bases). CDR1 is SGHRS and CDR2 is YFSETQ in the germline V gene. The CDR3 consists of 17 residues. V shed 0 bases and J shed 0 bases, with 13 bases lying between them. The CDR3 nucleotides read TGCGCCAGCAGCTTGGGACAGGCGGACAGCTCCTACAATGAGCAGTTCTTC. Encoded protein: CASSLGQADSSYNEQFF.

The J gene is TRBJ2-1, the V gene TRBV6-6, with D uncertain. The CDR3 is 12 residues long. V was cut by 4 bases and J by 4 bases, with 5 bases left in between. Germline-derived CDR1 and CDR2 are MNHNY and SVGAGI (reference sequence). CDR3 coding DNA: TGTGCCAGCAGTTTTCTATACAATGAGCAGTTCTTC. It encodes CASSFLYNEQFF.

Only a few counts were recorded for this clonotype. The CDR3 is CASSQEKSALHQPQHF. Written as DNA, the CDR3 is TGTGCCAGCAGCCAAGAGAAATCAGCTCTCCATCAGCCCCAGCATTTT. The chain carries TRBV4-2 and TRBJ1-5; D ambiguous. Germline loops: CDR1 LGHNA, CDR2 YNFKEQ. Trimming removed 0 bases from V and 5 bases from J, with 14 bases in between. The CDR3 extends over 16 amino acids.

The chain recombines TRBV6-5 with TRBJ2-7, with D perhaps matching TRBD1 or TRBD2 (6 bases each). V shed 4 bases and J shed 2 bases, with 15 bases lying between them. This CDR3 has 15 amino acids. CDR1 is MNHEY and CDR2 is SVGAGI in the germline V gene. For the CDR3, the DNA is TGTGCCAGCAGTTCTCCCCGGAGGGGGGCCTACGAGCAGTACTTC. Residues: CASSSPRRGAYEQYF.

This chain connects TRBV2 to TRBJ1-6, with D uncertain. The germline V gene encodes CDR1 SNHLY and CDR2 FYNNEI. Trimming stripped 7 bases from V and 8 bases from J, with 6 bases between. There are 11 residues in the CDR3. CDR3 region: CASNKDSPLHF. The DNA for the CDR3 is TGTGCCAGCAACAAAGATTCACCCCTCCACTTT. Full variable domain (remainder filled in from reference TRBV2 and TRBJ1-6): EPEVTQTPSHQVTQMGQEVILRCVPISNHLYFYWYRQILGQKVEFLVSFYNNEISEKSEIFDDQFSVERPDGSNFTLKIRSTKLEDSAMYFCASNKDSPLHFGNGTRLTVT.

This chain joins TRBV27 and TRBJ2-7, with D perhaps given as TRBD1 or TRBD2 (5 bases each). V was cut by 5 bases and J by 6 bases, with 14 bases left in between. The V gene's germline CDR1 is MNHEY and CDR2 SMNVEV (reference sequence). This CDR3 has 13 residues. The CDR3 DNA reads TGTGCCAGCAGTGGGGGTAGTAGCAGCGAGCAGTACTTC. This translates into CASSGGSSSEQYF.

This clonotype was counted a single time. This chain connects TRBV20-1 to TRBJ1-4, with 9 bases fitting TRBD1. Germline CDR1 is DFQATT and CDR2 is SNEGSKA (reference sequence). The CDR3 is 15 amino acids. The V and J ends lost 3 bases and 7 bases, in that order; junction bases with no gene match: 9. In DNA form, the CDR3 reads TGCAGTGCTAGTTGGTGGAGGGGACAGGGTGAAAAACTGTTTTTT. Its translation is CSASWWRGQGEKLFF.